Listed here is a single T cell receptor (beta chain). Its antigen is unidentified. TCRdb ran MiXCR on the reads and lists one entry per CDR3 protein. The data show about 350,000 distinct CDR3 sequences, approximately 30% seen once. The CDR3 sequence is 11 residues long. V was trimmed by 6 bases and J by 11 bases, leaving 14 bases between them. The germline CDR1 and CDR2 sequences are MNHNY and SVGAGI (reference sequence). The sample is drawn from a study of T cell repertoires in cytomegalovirus infection. Study background: Signatures in public TCR beta sequences pointed to both CMV infection and matching HLA type.

Study findings and constraints: What dominated the ex vivo response were HLA-C-restricted CMV-specific TCR beta clonotypes.

The chain couples TRBV6-6 to TRBJ2-7; D possibly corresponds to TRBD1 (6 bases). The starting material was cultured PBMCs, obtained from culture after CMV antigen stimulation. This receptor was taken from a human donor in good health (CMV status not recorded). Some clones in this sample may be carry-over from other donors' samples. CDR3 residues: CASRNRDMEYF. For the CDR3, the DNA is TGTGCCAGCAGGAACCGGGACATGGAGTACTTC.